The entry below describes one T cell receptor beta chain. The data derive from a study of OX40 agonist ivuxolimab in advanced cancers. Turning to the study itself: Having had anti-PD-1, anti-PD-L1 or anti-CTLA-4 therapy before was allowed, and over 35% had some.

Cycle 7 day 1, cycle 4 day 1, and baseline were the timepoints at which blood was sampled. The table came from immunoSEQ multiplex PCR; TCRdb's copy has only in-frame clones and leaves some out. The sample has some 66,000 clones, around four fifths seen once. This CDR3 is built from 11 residues. V was cut by 6 bases and J by 9 bases, with 12 bases left in between. Germline CDR1 reads SQVTM; CDR2 reads ANQGSEA. The origin of this receptor is an adult with an advanced solid tumor such as melanoma, head and neck, liver or kidney cancer. V usage is TRBV29-1 and J usage is TRBJ2-1; D is perhaps TRBD2 (5 bases). Sequences were derived from CD4+ or CD8+ T cells sorted from blood, sampled in a trial of the OX40 agonist ivuxolimab. CDR3 in DNA: TGCAGCGTCGGTCAGGCGGGTGAGCAGTTCTTC. Protein sequence: CSVGQAGEQFF.